Following are 25 T cell receptor beta chains from one sample sequenced in a study of CD8+CD57+ T cells in acquired aplastic anemia. The study profiled TCR beta VDJ and CDR3 using genomic DNA as template. One entry per CDR3 protein results from TCRdb running MiXCR on the reads. The table lists under 200,000 distinct CDR3 sequences, 40% to 60% of them singletons. Sequenced patients had shown CD8+CD57+ cell expansion by flow cytometry. The source material was sorted CD4+, CD8+, or CD8+CD57+ T cells (not recorded which) from PBMCs. These receptors all come from a human donor with aplastic anemia.

The chain uses TRBV7-4 and TRBJ2-5; 8 bases are shared with TRBD1. This CDR3 contains 15 residues. The trim removed 7 bases at V and 3 bases at J, leaving 10 bases unmatched. CDR1 is SGHVT and CDR2 is SQSDAQ in the germline V gene. The CDR3 spells CASKSLDRVKETQYF. CDR3 nucleotide sequence: TGTGCCAGCAAATCCTTGGACAGGGTGAAAGAGACCCAGTACTTC.

Regarding this clonotype: This may come from a read error, since a much larger clone is one base off. The chain links TRBV11-3 to TRBJ2-7; 9 bases fit TRBD1. Germline CDR1 is SGHNT and CDR2 is YENEEA. The CDR3 has 15 amino acids. The CDR3 is CASSLETGGYYERYF. The CDR3, as DNA: TGTGCCAGCAGCTTAGAGACAGGGGGATACTACGAGCGGTACTTC.

The chain has TRBV29-1 and TRBJ2-7; either TRBD1 or TRBD2 may fit D (5 bases each). This CDR3 contains 11 residues. CDR1 SQVTM and CDR2 ANQGSEA come from the germline V gene. Trimming removed 5 bases at V and 4 bases at J, with 9 bases between. The CDR3: CSVKWGYEQYF. The CDR3 DNA reads TGCAGCGTTAAATGGGGGTACGAGCAGTACTTC.

Comment on this clonotype: One base away lies a much larger clone, so this may be a sequencing read error. This rearrangement joins TRBV6-4 to TRBJ2-7; 7 bases are a match to TRBD1. There are 17 residues in the CDR3. Germline loops: CDR1 MRHNA, CDR2 SNTAGT. After removal of 2 bases from V and 6 bases from J, the junction contained 16 bases not matched to a gene. CDR3 DNA: TGTGCCAGCAGTGACACAAGGCGGGCGACAGGGCGCGTCGAGCAGTACTTC. This gives the protein CASSDTRRATGRVEQYF.

This chain uses TRBV9 with TRBJ2-3; the D is unclear. CDR3 length: 18 amino acids. Trimming took 2 bases from V and 5 from J, leaving 24 bases between them. Germline V gene sequence: CDR1 SGDLS, CDR2 YYNGEE. The chain's CDR3 is CASSVSGWTQTLGDTQYF. The DNA of the CDR3 is TGTGCCAGCAGCGTGAGTGGCTGGACCCAGACCCTCGGAGATACGCAGTATTTT.

With respect to this clonotype: Given a much more abundant clone one base away, this may be a read error. The chain links TRBV7-2 to TRBJ1-6; D gene ambiguous. The ends were cut back, 7 bases at V and 14 bases at J, with 15 bases in the middle. This CDR3 is 12 amino acids long. CDR1 and CDR2 from the germline V gene are SGHTA and FQGNSA. CDR3 protein: CASTREESSLHF. In nucleotides, the CDR3 is TGTGCCAGCACCCGAGAGGAGTCATCCCTCCACTTT.

The rearrangement uses TRBV5-8 and TRBJ1-2; no clear D. Between the trimmed V and J ends, which lost 2 bases and 2 bases, there was a span of 10 bases. The CDR3 extends over 14 amino acids. Germline V gives CDR1 SGHTS, CDR2 YDEGEE. The CDR3 region is CASSFGIGNYGYTF. The CDR3 coding sequence is TGTGCCAGCAGCTTTGGGATAGGGAACTATGGCTACACCTTC.

This clonotype was counted at least ten times. The gene calls are TRBV11-2 and TRBJ1-1, with D maybe TRBD1 (5 bases). The CDR3 extends over 12 amino acids. Trimming took off 5 bases at V and 11 bases at J, with 15 bases between the two ends. The germline CDR1 and CDR2 sequences are SGHAT and FQNNGV. The CDR3 spells CASSARGVEAFF. The CDR3 bases are TGTGCCAGCAGCGCTAGGGGCGTCGAGGCTTTCTTT.

This clonotype was seen repeatedly, ten times or more. This chain connects TRBV13 to TRBJ1-1, with 10 positions matching TRBD1. The J segment lost 4 bases and the V segment lost 6 bases, leaving 14 bases of the junction unmatched. This CDR3 comprises 17 residues. Germline V CDR1 and CDR2: PRHDT, FYEKMQ (reference sequence). This chain's CDR3 is CASRPTGTGARGTEAFF. In DNA, the CDR3 is TGTGCCAGCAGACCCACCGGGACAGGGGCGAGGGGCACTGAAGCTTTCTTT.

Ten or more counts support this clonotype. The J gene is TRBJ2-7, the V gene TRBV7-3; 8 nucleotides line up with TRBD1. The CDR3 spans 14 residues. V shed 2 bases and J 3 bases; nucleotides not matched to a gene: 3. Germline V gene data show CDR1 as SGHTA and CDR2 as FQGTGA. CDR3 sequence: CASSLSGGGYEQYF. In DNA, the CDR3 is TGTGCCAGCAGCTTATCAGGGGGCGGCTACGAGCAGTACTTC. Full variable domain (outside the CDR3, taken from reference TRBV7-3 and TRBJ2-7): GAGVSQTPSNKVTEKGKYVELRCDPISGHTALYWYRQSLGQGPEFLIYFQGTGAADDSGLPNDRFFAVRPEGSVSTLKIQRTERGDSAVYLCASSLSGGGYEQYFGPGTRLTVT.

The V gene is TRBV30, the J gene TRBJ2-1; no firm D call. The CDR3 runs to 12 residues. The V gene lost 8 bases and the J gene lost 8 bases, with 16 bases spanning the gap. Germline V CDR1 and CDR2: GTSNPN, SVGIG (reference sequence). The CDR3 here is CALDGSADEQFF. In DNA, the CDR3 is TGTGCCCTGGACGGCTCGGCGGATGAGCAGTTCTTC.

The chain couples TRBV15 to TRBJ1-5, with TRBD1 matching over 9 bases. V was clipped by 3 bases and J by 9 bases; unmatched bases: 6. The CDR3 runs 14 residues. Germline V gene sequence: CDR1 LNHNV, CDR2 YYDKDF (reference sequence). CDR3 amino acids: CATSRDRGARPQHF. CDR3 DNA sequence: TGTGCCACCAGCAGGGACAGGGGTGCTCGGCCCCAGCATTTT.

This clonotype was observed at least ten times. This sequence joins TRBV7-9 and TRBJ1-6, with 7 bases identical to TRBD1. J gave up 7 bases and V 1 base, and 1 base lay outside the gene matches. In germline, CDR1 is SEHNR, CDR2 FQNEAQ (reference sequence). The CDR3 extends over 14 amino acids. Here the CDR3 reads CASSLEQGNSPLHF. In DNA, the CDR3 is TGTGCCAGCAGCTTAGAACAGGGGAATTCACCCCTCCACTTT.

The chain joins TRBV20-1 to TRBJ1-4; TRBD1 might be the D (5 bases). The CDR3 extends over 15 amino acids. The germline CDR1 and CDR2 sequences are DFQATT and SNEGSKA (reference sequence). V lost 3 bases to trimming and J lost 7 bases, with 18 bases between them. CDR3 coding DNA: TGCAGTGCTAGCCTTCAGCGGGGGAGGGCTGAAAAACTGTTTTTT. It yields the protein CSASLQRGRAEKLFF.

This chain joins TRBV19 and TRBJ2-1; 9 bases line up with TRBD2. Germline lookup yields CDR1 LNHDA and CDR2 SQIVND (reference sequence). There are 14 residues in the CDR3. The V gene end was trimmed by 4 bases and the J gene end by 10 bases; junction bases not matched to a gene: 8. In DNA form, the CDR3 reads TGTGCCAGTAGTAGCGGGGGGGCCGTTTGGGAGCAGTTCTTC. It yields the protein CASSSGGAVWEQFF.

At least ten counts were recorded for this clonotype. The chain is built from TRBV5-5 and TRBJ2-7; D gene uncertain. The CDR3 contains 15 residues. Germline CDR1 and CDR2: SGHKS and YYEKEE (reference sequence). Trimming cost V 2 bases and J 0 bases, with 12 bases left between them. The CDR3 is CASSFWSDTSYEQYF. CDR3 nucleotides: TGTGCCAGCAGCTTCTGGTCTGATACCTCCTACGAGCAGTACTTC.

This clonotype was observed many times. This chain links TRBV5-1 with TRBJ1-1; a weak D match, TRBD1 (5 bases). The V gene lost 1 base and the J gene lost 1 base, with 8 bases spanning the gap. This CDR3 comprises 14 residues. Germline V gene data show CDR1 as SGHRS and CDR2 as YFSETQ. This CDR3 reads CASSLLGGNTEAFF. DNA of the CDR3: TGCGCCAGCAGCTTGCTCGGGGGGAACACTGAAGCTTTCTTT.

The V gene is TRBV3-1, the J gene TRBJ1-4, with unresolved D. Germline lookup yields CDR1 LGHDT and CDR2 YNNKEL (reference sequence). The V end was cut by 1 base, the J end by 8 bases, with 23 bases between. This CDR3 contains 18 residues. CDR3 in DNA: TGTGCCAGCAGCCAAGTGGTCAGTGGAGACCTATCGCGGGAAAAACTGTTTTTT. It is translated as CASSQVVSGDLSREKLFF.

V is TRBV20-1 and J is TRBJ2-2, with 12 bases fitting TRBD2. There are 16 residues in the CDR3. Trimming took 4 bases from V and 0 from J; bases not matched to a gene: 3. Germline V gives CDR1 DFQATT, CDR2 SNEGSKA (reference sequence). The CDR3 loop is CSAKGLAGANTGELFF. The CDR3 region has the DNA TGCAGTGCTAAGGGACTAGCGGGCGCGAACACCGGGGAGCTGTTTTTT.

This clonotype was detected a few times. A single base separates this from a much larger clone, so it may be a read error. The V call is TRBV29-1, the J call TRBJ1-1; a possible D gene is TRBD1 (6 bases). The CDR3 length is 16 residues. Germline values: CDR1 SQVTM, CDR2 ANQGSEA. CDR3 bases: TGCGCCAGCAGCCCCCTCGGAGGACAGATAGACACTGAAGCTTTCTTT. Its translation: CASSPLGGQIDTEAFF.

The chain joins TRBV9 to TRBJ2-6; D ambiguous. Per germline, CDR1 SGDLS and CDR2 YYNGEE. The V gene lost 0 bases and the J gene lost 2 bases, with 9 bases spanning the gap. The length of the CDR3 is 16 residues. As DNA, the CDR3 is TGTGCCAGCAGCGTAGACGGGTCTCCTGGGGCCAACGTCCTGACTTTC. It translates to CASSVDGSPGANVLTF.

The chain recombines TRBV2 with TRBJ2-2; 7 positions match TRBD2. This CDR3 is 15 amino acids long. V was clipped by 1 base and J by 2 bases; unmatched bases: 1. Germline CDR1 and CDR2: SNHLY and FYNNEI. The CDR3 is CASSEGGGNTGELFF. The CDR3 region has the DNA TGTGCCAGCAGTGAAGGGGGGGGAAACACCGGGGAGCTGTTTTTT.

The chain recombines TRBV15 with TRBJ2-7; D is possibly TRBD1 (5 bases). CDR3 length equals 13 residues. CDR1 and CDR2 from the germline V gene are LNHNV and YYDKDF (reference sequence). V was pared by 4 bases and J by 4 bases, with 11 bases between. CDR3 nucleotide sequence: TGTGCCACCAGCATAGGGGTGGGGTACGAGCAGTACTTC. Encoded protein: CATSIGVGYEQYF. Full variable domain (remainder filled in from reference TRBV15 and TRBJ2-7): DAMVIQNPRYQVTQFGKPVTLSCSQTLNHNVMYWYQQKSSQAPKLLFHYYDKDFNNEADTPDNFQSRRPNTSFCFLDIRSPGLGDTAMYLCATSIGVGYEQYFGPGTRLTVT.

This clonotype was picked up many times. The chain recombines TRBV7-8 with TRBJ2-3; 7 nucleotides agree with TRBD1. With V trimmed by 5 bases and J by 2 bases, 4 bases remained unmatched. From germline, CDR1 is SGHVS and CDR2 FQNEAQ. This CDR3 contains 14 residues. The CDR3 DNA reads TGTGCCAGCAGCCCGGGACAGAACACAGATACGCAGTATTTT. Its protein product is CASSPGQNTDTQYF.

This clonotype came up a few times. The genes are TRBV2 and TRBJ2-7; tentative D call: TRBD2 (6 bases). The germline gives CDR1 SNHLY, CDR2 FYNNEI. This CDR3 spans 15 amino acids. V lost 6 bases, J lost 3 bases, and 18 bases lay in between. The CDR3 region is CASRRSGVTDYEQYF. As DNA, the CDR3 is TGTGCCAGCAGGCGATCGGGAGTAACGGACTACGAGCAGTACTTC.